Each of the 14 T cell receptor beta chains below was sequenced from the same sample in a study of blood T cell repertoires in COVID-19. The table came from immunoSEQ multiplex PCR; TCRdb's copy has only in-frame clones and leaves some out. The sample yields about 250,000 clones, roughly 82% seen once. The sample was peripheral blood. These receptors came from a woman older than 75 with COVID-19, enrolled during active disease.

The genes are TRBV7-9 and TRBJ1-2; no clear D. This CDR3 region has 12 residues. Germline V lookup: CDR1 SEHNR, CDR2 FQNEAQ (reference sequence). Trimming stripped 2 bases from V and 5 bases from J, with 6 bases between. CDR3 sequence reads: CASSLSGYGYTF. The CDR3, as DNA: TGTGCCAGCAGCTTATCGGGTTATGGCTACACCTTC.

J is TRBJ2-5 and V is TRBV3-1 (or the pseudogene TRBV3-2); weak D call: TRBD1 (5 bases). Germline CDR1 is LGHDT and CDR2 is YNNKEL (reference sequence). Trimming pared 4 bases from V and 5 bases from J, leaving 14 bases between. The CDR3 has 14 residues. CDR3 coding DNA: TGTGCCAGCAGCCCCTGGACAATCAAGGAGACCCAGTACTTC. Protein product: CASSPWTIKETQYF.

The chain couples TRBV7-8 to TRBJ1-6, with 8 positions matching TRBD1. The junction had 10 bases not matched to a gene; V was cut back by 5 bases and J by 4 bases. Germline V lookup: CDR1 SGHVS, CDR2 FQNEAQ. The CDR3 sequence is 17 residues long. The chain's CDR3 is CASSLGQGSAYNSPLHF. The CDR3 DNA is TGTGCCAGCAGCCTAGGACAGGGCAGTGCGTATAATTCACCCCTCCACTTT.

With respect to this clone: Its ends do not fully match the called genes, so a read error is possible. The DNA for the CDR3 is TGTGCTAGCAGCTTAGGGGGGCGTCTAGCGGTACAAGAGACCCAGTACTTC. Translating it yields CASSLGGRLAVQETQYF. This sequence joins TRBV7-7 and TRBJ2-5, with a weak D call TRBD2 (7 bases). The CDR3 length is 17 residues. CDR1 and CDR2 from the germline V gene are SSHAT and FNYEAQ (reference sequence).

This chain links TRBV5-8 with TRBJ2-7, with 9 positions matching TRBD1. This CDR3 contains 16 residues. Germline V gene sequence: CDR1 SGHTS, CDR2 YDEGEE. J gave up 0 bases and V 3 bases, and 7 bases lay outside the gene matches. The CDR3 nucleotides are TGTGCCAGCAGCTCGCGGACAGGGGAGAGCTCCTACGAGCAGTACGTC. As protein: CASSSRTGESSYEQYV.

The chain couples TRBV6-2 or TRBV6-3 to TRBJ2-3, with D maybe TRBD2 (5 bases). Trimming stripped 5 bases from V and 4 bases from J, with 13 bases between. This CDR3 comprises 14 residues. Germline V gene sequence: CDR1 MNHEY, CDR2 SVGEGT. The CDR3 sequence: CASSRTLPADTQYF. CDR3 coding DNA: TGTGCCAGCAGTCGGACTTTGCCCGCAGATACGCAGTATTTT.

The chain is built from TRBV29-1 and TRBJ1-2; 9 positions agree with TRBD1. The CDR3 sequence is 12 residues long. Germline CDR1 and CDR2: SQVTM and ANQGSEA. V lost 7 bases to trimming and J lost 4 bases; unmatched junction nucleotides: 4. The CDR3 loop is CSGGQGGYGYTF. The DNA of the CDR3 is TGCAGCGGGGGACAGGGCGGCTATGGCTACACCTTC.

The gene calls are TRBV28 and TRBJ1-2; the D is unclear. Trimming removed 6 bases at V and 0 bases at J, with 11 bases between. The CDR3 has 14 residues. Germline V gene data show CDR1 as MDHEN and CDR2 as SYDVKM. The CDR3 coding sequence is TGTGCCAGCAGCCTCGTCGTCTCTAACTATGGCTACACCTTC. It codes for CASSLVVSNYGYTF.

This clone was detected once. The J gene is TRBJ1-5, the V gene TRBV18, with D unclear. From germline, CDR1 is KGHSH and CDR2 LQKENI. The length of the CDR3 is 14 residues. Trimming took off 3 bases at V and 5 bases at J, with 11 bases between the two ends. The CDR3 DNA is TGTGCCAGCTCACCCGGAGTCAGAGATCAGCCCCAGCATTTT. As protein: CASSPGVRDQPQHF. Based on the CDR3 plus reference TRBV18 and TRBJ1-5, the full variable domain is NAGVMQNPRHLVRRRGQEARLRCSPMKGHSHVYWYRQLPEEGLKFMVYLQKENIIDESGMPKERFSAEFPKEGPSILRIQQVVRGDSAAYFCASSPGVRDQPQHFGDGTRLSIL.

The gene calls are TRBV12-3 or TRBV12-4 and TRBJ2-7; 7 bases match TRBD1. With V trimmed by 5 bases and J by 7 bases, 8 bases remained unmatched. The CDR3 is 13 amino acids. The CDR3 nucleotides are TGTGCCAGCAGTCCTAGGGACAGAGGGGAGCAGTACGTC. Protein product: CASSPRDRGEQYV.

The rearrangement uses TRBV29-1 and TRBJ1-1, with 7 bases lining up with TRBD1. J was trimmed by 0 bases and V by 3 bases; bases with no gene match: 1. The CDR3 spans 13 residues. Per germline, CDR1 SQVTM and CDR2 ANQGSEA. The CDR3 region has the DNA TGCAGCGTTGAGGGACAGATGAACACTGAAGCTTTCTTT. It specifies CSVEGQMNTEAFF.

The chain joins TRBV5-4 to TRBJ1-5; D ambiguous. CDR1 is SGHNT and CDR2 is YYREEE in the germline V gene (reference sequence). Trimming shortened V by 2 bases and J by 2 bases, and 8 bases separated the two germline ends. The CDR3 spans 14 residues. CDR3 sequence: CASSFYGGNQPQHF. The CDR3 bases are TGTGCCAGCAGCTTCTACGGGGGCAATCAGCCCCAGCATTTT.

The DNA for the CDR3 is TGTGCCAGCAGCTTACGGCAGGGCGGGGAGCTGTTTTTT. Translation: CASSLRQGGELFF. The rearrangement uses TRBV7-3 and TRBJ2-2; TRBD1 is a possible D gene (5 bases). The germline V and J ends were trimmed by 2 bases and 7 bases, with 8 bases remaining between them. CDR1 is SGHTA, CDR2 FQGTGA, per germline. The CDR3 spans 13 residues.

This chain links TRBV24-1 with TRBJ1-2, with TRBD1 as a possible D gene (5 bases). Trimming shortened V by 3 bases and J by 8 bases, and 18 bases separated the two germline ends. Per the germline V gene, CDR1 is KGHDR and CDR2 is SFDVKD. The CDR3 has 15 residues. CDR3 nucleotide sequence: TGTGCCACCAGTGATCCAGACGGTGGGGCGGAAGGCTACACCTTC. Its protein product is CATSDPDGGAEGYTF.